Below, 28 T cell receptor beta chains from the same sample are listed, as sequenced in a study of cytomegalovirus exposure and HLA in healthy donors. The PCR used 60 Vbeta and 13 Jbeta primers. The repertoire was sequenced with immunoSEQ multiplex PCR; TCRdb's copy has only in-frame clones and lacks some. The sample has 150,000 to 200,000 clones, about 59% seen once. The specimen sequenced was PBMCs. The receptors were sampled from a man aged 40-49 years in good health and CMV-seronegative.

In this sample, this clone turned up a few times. CDR3 protein: CASRRGGSAQETQYF. DNA of the CDR3: TGTGCCAGCAGAAGAGGGGGCTCGGCCCAAGAGACCCAGTACTTC. The chain uses TRBV7-2 and TRBJ2-5; TRBD1 agrees at 7 bases. In germline, CDR1 is SGHTA, CDR2 FQGNSA. V dropped 6 bases and J dropped 1; count of bases not matched to a gene: 8. The CDR3 extends over 15 amino acids.

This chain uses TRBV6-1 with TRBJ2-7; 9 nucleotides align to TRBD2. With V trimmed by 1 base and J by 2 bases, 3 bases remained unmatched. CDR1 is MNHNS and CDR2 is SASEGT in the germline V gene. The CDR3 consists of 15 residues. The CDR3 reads CASSEEGGRAYEQYF. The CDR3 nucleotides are TGTGCCAGCAGTGAAGAAGGCGGGAGGGCCTACGAGCAGTACTTC.

Written as DNA, the CDR3 is TGTGCCAGCGCGAACAGGGGGCAACCGGGCAATGAGCAGTTCTTC. It specifies CASANRGQPGNEQFF. The chain is built from TRBV7-2 and TRBJ2-1, with 9 positions matching TRBD1. Unmatched junction bases numbered 11, after V lost 8 bases and J lost 6 bases. CDR1 is SGHTA, CDR2 FQGNSA, per germline. CDR3 size: 15 residues.

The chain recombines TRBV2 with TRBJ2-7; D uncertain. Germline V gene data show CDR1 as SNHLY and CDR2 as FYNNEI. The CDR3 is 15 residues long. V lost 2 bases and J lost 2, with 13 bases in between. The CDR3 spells CASSESGRSTYEQYF. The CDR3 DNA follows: TGTGCCAGCAGTGAATCGGGTAGGTCCACCTACGAGCAGTACTTC.

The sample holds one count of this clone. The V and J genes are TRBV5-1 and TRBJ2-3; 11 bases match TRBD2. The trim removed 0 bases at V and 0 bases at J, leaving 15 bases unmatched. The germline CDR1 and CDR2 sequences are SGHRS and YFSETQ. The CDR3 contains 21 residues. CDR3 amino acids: CASSLVIRLAGGPLSTDTQYF. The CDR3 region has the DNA TGCGCCAGCAGCTTGGTGATCCGGCTAGCGGGAGGACCCCTGAGCACAGATACGCAGTATTTT. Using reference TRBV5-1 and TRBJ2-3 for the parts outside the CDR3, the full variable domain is KAGVTQTPRYLIKTRGQQVTLSCSPISGHRSVSWYQQTPGQGLQFLFEYFSETQRNKGNFPGRFSGRQFSNSRSEMNVSTLELGDSALYLCASSLVIRLAGGPLSTDTQYFGPGTRLTVL.

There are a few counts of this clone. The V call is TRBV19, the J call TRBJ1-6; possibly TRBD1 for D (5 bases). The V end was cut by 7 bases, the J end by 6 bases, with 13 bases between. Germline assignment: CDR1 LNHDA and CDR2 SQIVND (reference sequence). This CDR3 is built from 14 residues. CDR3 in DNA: TGTGCCAGTACCACCGCCGGGGGTAATTCACCCCTCCACTTT. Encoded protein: CASTTAGGNSPLHF.

CDR3 nucleotides: TGTGCCAGCACCTCGACTAGCGGGAGAGGTACGCAGTATTTT. Amino acid sequence: CASTSTSGRGTQYF. V usage is TRBV27 and J usage is TRBJ2-3; TRBD2 matches 12 bases. The V gene end was trimmed by 7 bases and the J gene end by 8 bases; junction bases not matched to a gene: 7. CDR1 MNHEY and CDR2 SMNVEV come from the germline V gene (reference sequence). This CDR3 contains 14 residues.

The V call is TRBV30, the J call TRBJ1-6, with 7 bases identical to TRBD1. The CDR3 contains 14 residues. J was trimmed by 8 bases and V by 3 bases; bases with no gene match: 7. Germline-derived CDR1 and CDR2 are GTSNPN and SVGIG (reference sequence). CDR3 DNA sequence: TGTGCCTGGAGGGAGTCAGGGGGTTATTCACCCCTCCACTTT. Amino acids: CAWRESGGYSPLHF.

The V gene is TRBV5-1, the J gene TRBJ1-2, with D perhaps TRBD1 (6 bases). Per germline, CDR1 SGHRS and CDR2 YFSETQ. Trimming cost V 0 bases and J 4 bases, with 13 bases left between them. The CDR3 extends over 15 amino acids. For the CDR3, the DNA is TGCGCCAGCAGCTTGGACTCAGGGGAGGGCTATGGCTACACCTTC. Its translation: CASSLDSGEGYGYTF.

CDR3 coding DNA: TGCGCCAGCAGCTTCTCAGGGGTGGGTAACAATGAGCAGTTCTTC. The encoded protein is CASSFSGVGNNEQFF. The genes are TRBV5-1 and TRBJ2-1, with TRBD1 as a possible D gene (6 bases). CDR1 is SGHRS, CDR2 YFSETQ, per germline. Deletions cut 2 bases from V and 5 bases from J, with 14 bases between. The CDR3 is made up of 15 amino acids.

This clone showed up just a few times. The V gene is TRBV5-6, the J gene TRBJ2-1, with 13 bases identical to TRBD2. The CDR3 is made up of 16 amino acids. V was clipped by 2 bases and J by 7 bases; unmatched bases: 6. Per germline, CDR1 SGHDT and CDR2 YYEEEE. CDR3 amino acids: CASSFRTSGSSNEQFF. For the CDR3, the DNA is TGTGCCAGCAGCTTCCGGACTAGCGGGAGCTCTAATGAGCAGTTCTTC.

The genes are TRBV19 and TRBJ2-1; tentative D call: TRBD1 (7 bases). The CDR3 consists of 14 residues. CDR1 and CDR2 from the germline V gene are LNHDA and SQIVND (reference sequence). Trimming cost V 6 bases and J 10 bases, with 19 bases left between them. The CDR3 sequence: CASRNAGGLGEQFF. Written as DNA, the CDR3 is TGTGCCAGTAGAAATGCAGGGGGGTTAGGGGAGCAGTTCTTC.

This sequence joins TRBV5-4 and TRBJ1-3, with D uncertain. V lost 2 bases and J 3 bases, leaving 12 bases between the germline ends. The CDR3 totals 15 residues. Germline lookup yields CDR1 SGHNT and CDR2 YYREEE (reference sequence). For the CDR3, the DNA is TGTGCCAGCAGCTTTAAGCCGAACGATGGAAACACCATATATTTT. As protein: CASSFKPNDGNTIYF.

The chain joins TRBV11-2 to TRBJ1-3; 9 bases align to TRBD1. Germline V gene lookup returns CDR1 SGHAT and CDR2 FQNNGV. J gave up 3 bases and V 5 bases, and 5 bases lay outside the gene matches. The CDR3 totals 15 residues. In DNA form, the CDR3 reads TGTGCCAGCAGCGGGTACAGGGGGCTTGGAAACACCATATATTTT. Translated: CASSGYRGLGNTIYF.

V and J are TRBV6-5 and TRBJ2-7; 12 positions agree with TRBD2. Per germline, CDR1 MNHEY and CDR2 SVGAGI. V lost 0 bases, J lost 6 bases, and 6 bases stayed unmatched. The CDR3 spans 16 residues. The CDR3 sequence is CASSYSALAGGREQYF. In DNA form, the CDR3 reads TGTGCCAGCAGTTACTCGGCTCTAGCGGGAGGGCGCGAGCAGTACTTC.

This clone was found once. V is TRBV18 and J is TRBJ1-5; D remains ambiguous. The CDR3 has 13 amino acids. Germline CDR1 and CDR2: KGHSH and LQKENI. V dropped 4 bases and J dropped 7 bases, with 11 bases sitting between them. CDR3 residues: CASSQGEGQPQHF. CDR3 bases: TGTGCCAGCTCACAGGGCGAGGGCCAGCCCCAGCATTTT.

CDR3 region: CASSIPAGGYTF. In nucleotides, the CDR3 is TGTGCCAGTAGTATACCCGCGGGGGGCTACACCTTC. The chain employs TRBV19 and TRBJ1-2; D not certain. In germline, CDR1 is LNHDA, CDR2 SQIVND (reference sequence). CDR3 length equals 12 residues. The V and J ends lost 2 bases and 8 bases respectively, with 9 bases between them. Full variable domain (missing parts from reference TRBV19 and TRBJ1-2): DGGITQSPKYLFRKEGQNVTLSCEQNLNHDAMYWYRQDPGQGLRLIYYSQIVNDFQKGDIAEGYSVSREKKESFPLTVTSAQKNPTAFYLCASSIPAGGYTFGSGTRLTVV.

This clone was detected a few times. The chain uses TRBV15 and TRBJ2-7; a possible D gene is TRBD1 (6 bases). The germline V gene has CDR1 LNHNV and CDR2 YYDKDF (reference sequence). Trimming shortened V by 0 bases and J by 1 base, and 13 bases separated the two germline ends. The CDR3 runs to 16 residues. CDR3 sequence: CATSRDYGGTSYEQYF. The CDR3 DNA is TGTGCCACCAGCAGAGATTATGGGGGCACGTCCTACGAGCAGTACTTC. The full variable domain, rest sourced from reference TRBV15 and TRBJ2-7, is DAMVIQNPRYQVTQFGKPVTLSCSQTLNHNVMYWYQQKSSQAPKLLFHYYDKDFNNEADTPDNFQSRRPNTSFCFLDIRSPGLGDTAMYLCATSRDYGGTSYEQYFGPGTRLTVT.

DNA for the CDR3: TGTGCCAGCAGGACAGACGCCTCTAATGAAAAACTGTTTTTT. Translation: CASRTDASNEKLFF. The genes are TRBV6-4 and TRBJ1-4; D perhaps matches TRBD1 (5 bases). This CDR3 comprises 14 residues. Germline V gives CDR1 MRHNA, CDR2 SNTAGT. The V end lost 6 bases, the J end lost 3 bases, and 11 bases lay between the germline ends.

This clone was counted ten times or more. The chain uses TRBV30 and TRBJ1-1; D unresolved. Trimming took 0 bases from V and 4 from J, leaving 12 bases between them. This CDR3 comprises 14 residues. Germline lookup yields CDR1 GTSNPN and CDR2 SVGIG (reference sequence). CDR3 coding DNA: TGTGCCTGGAGTGTACTATGGCCTAGCACTGAAGCTTTCTTT. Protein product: CAWSVLWPSTEAFF.

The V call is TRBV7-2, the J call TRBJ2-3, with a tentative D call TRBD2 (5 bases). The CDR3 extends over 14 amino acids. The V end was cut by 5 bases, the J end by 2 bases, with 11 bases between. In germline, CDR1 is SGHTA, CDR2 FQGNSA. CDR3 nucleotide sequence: TGTGCCAGCAGCAAAACGGGGTACACAGATACGCAGTATTTT. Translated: CASSKTGYTDTQYF.

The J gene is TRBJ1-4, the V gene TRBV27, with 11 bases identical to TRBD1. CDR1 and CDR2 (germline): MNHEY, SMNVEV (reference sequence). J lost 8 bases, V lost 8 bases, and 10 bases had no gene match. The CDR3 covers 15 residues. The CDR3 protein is CASRGFGTGGEKLFF. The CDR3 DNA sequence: TGTGCCAGCCGCGGTTTTGGGACAGGGGGGGAAAAACTGTTTTTT.

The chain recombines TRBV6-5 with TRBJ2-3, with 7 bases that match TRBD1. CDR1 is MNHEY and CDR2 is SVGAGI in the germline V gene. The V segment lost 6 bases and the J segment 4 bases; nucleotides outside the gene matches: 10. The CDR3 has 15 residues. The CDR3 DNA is TGTGCCAGCAGCCTACAGGGGATCGGCGCAGATACGCAGTATTTT. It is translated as CASSLQGIGADTQYF.

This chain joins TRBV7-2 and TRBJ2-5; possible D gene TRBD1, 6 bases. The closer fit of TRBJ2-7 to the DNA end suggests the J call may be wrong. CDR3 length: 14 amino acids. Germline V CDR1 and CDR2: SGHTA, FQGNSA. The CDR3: CASSWTVTLGEQYF. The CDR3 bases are TGTGCCAGCAGCTGGACAGTGACCTTAGGCGAGCAGTACTTC.

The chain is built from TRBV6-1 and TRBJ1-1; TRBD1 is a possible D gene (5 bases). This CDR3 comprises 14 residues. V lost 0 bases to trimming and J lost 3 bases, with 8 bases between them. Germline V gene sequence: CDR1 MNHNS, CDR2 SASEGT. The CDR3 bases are TGTGCCAGCAGTGAAGCTGGGGGGTACACTGAAGCTTTCTTT. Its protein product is CASSEAGGYTEAFF.

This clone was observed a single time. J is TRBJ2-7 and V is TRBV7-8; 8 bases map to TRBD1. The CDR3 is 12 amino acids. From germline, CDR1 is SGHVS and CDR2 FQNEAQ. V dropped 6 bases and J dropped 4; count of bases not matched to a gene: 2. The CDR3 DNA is TGTGCCAGCAGTGACAGGGGATACGAGCAGTACTTC. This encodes CASSDRGYEQYF.

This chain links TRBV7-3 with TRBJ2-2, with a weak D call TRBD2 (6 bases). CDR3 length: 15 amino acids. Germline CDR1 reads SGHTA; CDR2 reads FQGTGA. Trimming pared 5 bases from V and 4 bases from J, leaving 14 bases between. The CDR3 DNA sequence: TGTGCCAGCAGCGCGGGGAGTTTGGGCACCGGGGAGCTGTTTTTT. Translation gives CASSAGSLGTGELFF. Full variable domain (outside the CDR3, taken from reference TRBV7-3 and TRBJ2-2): GAGVSQTPSNKVTEKGKYVELRCDPISGHTALYWYRQSLGQGPEFLIYFQGTGAADDSGLPNDRFFAVRPEGSVSTLKIQRTERGDSAVYLCASSAGSLGTGELFFGEGSRLTVL.

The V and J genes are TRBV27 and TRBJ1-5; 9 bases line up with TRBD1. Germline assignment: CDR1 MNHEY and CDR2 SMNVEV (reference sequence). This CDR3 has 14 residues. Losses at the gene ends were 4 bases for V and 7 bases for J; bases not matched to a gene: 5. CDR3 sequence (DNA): TGTGCCAGCAGTTCACAGGGGGCGGGCCAGCCCCAGCATTTT. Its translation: CASSSQGAGQPQHF.